A selection of T cell receptor beta chains follows, all from one sample in a study of immune evolution from preneoplasia to lung adenocarcinoma. Here immunoSEQ multiplex PCR was the method, and the copy in TCRdb shows in-frame clones only, minus some. The sample contains about 3,600 clones, over 70% of which appear only once. Sequenced sample: FFPE minimally invasive lung adenocarcinoma tissue. These receptors were collected from a person aged 55-80 years with lung adenocarcinoma. Each CDR3 is given with its conserved first and last residue. D genes are given only for firm matches. For some rows the clone size is stated as once, few or many, or as a class when expanded; others skip it.

v_call,j_call,d_call,clone_size,cdr3_length,cdr3_aa,cdr3_nt
TRBV2,TRBJ1-5,NA,NA,13,CASSEGRNQPQHF,TGTGCCAGCAGTGAGGGGAGGAATCAGCCCCAGCATTTT
TRBV28,TRBJ2-5,NA,NA,15,CASSFTQGRGETQYF,TGTGCCAGCAGCTTCACTCAGGGTCGAGGAGAGACCCAGTACTTC
TRBV10-1,TRBJ1-2,NA,NA,12,CASSEEGICYTF,TGCGCCAGCAGTGAGGAGGGGATATGCTACACCTTC
TRBV10-3,TRBJ2-3,TRBD2,NA,19,CAISAPAAGRGSSTDTQYF,TGTGCCATCAGTGCGCCCGCAGCTGGGCGGGGGTCGAGCACAGATACGCAGTATTTT
TRBV5-6,TRBJ1-2,TRBD1,NA,15,CASSLQYGTGSGYTF,TGTGCCAGCAGCTTGCAGTATGGGACAGGGAGCGGCTACACCTTC
TRBV30,TRBJ2-7,NA,NA,15,CAWSTTPPGIYEQYF,TGTGCCTGGAGTACTACTCCCCCCGGGATCTACGAGCAGTACTTC
TRBV7-2,TRBJ2-2,TRBD2,once,16,CASSTGLAGLTGELFF,TGTGCCAGCAGCACCGGACTAGCGGGCCTGACCGGGGAGCTGTTTTTT
TRBV29-1,TRBJ2-3,TRBD1,NA,14,CSVSPGQHTDTQYF,TGCAGCGTCTCCCCGGGACAGCACACAGATACGCAGTATTTT
TRBV15,TRBJ1-6,NA,NA,15,CATSRDREGISPLHF,TGTGCCACCAGCAGAGATCGTGAAGGAATCTCACCCCTCCACTTT
TRBV28,TRBJ1-1,NA,few,14,CASSNRGPPVEAFF,TGTGCCAGCAGCAACCGAGGGCCCCCAGTTGAAGCTTTCTTT
TRBV4-3,TRBJ1-2,NA,NA,16,CASSQDLTAGNYGYTF,TGCGCCAGCAGCCAAGACCTGACGGCGGGAAACTATGGCTACACCTTC
TRBV2,TRBJ2-3,NA,once,14,CASSSTGRTDTQYF,TGTGCCAGCAGCTCGACAGGGAGGACAGATACGCAGTATTTT
TRBV5-6,TRBJ1-1,NA,NA,15,CASSFAGRGGTEAFF,TGTGCCAGCAGCTTCGCGGGGAGGGGGGGAACTGAAGCTTTCTTT
TRBV6-1,TRBJ1-1,NA,NA,12,CASSDSWASAFF,TGTGCCAGCAGTGACTCCTGGGCGAGCGCTTTCTTT
TRBV6-6,TRBJ2-7,NA,once,14,CASSDGRGTYEQYF,TGTGCCAGCAGCGACGGAAGAGGCACCTACGAGCAGTACTTC
TRBV29-1,TRBJ2-4,TRBD1,NA,12,CSVPGQGNIQYF,TGCAGCGTACCGGGACAGGGAAACATTCAGTACTTC
TRBV5-1,TRBJ2-3,NA,NA,16,CASSFNIRGSTDTQYF,TGCGCCAGCAGCTTCAATATTCGGGGAAGCACAGATACGCAGTATTTT
TRBV6-5,TRBJ2-2,NA,NA,11,CATSAFGELFF,TGTGCCACCAGCGCTTTTGGGGAGCTGTTTTTT
TRBV27,TRBJ2-2,TRBD1,few,13,CASFTGATGELFF,TGTGCCAGTTTTACAGGGGCAACCGGGGAGCTGTTTTTT
TRBV9,TRBJ2-7,NA,NA,12,CASSSNSYEQYF,TGTGCCAGCAGCTCCAACTCCTACGAGCAGTACTTC
TRBV6-5,TRBJ1-3,NA,NA,15,CASSYSGSSGNTIYF,TGTGCCAGCAGTTACTCAGGCAGCTCTGGAAACACCATATATTTT
TRBV30,TRBJ1-4,NA,NA,13,CAWRRQANEKLFF,TGTGCCTGGCGAAGACAGGCGAATGAAAAACTGTTTTTT
TRBV5-4,TRBJ2-7,NA,NA,16,CASSRGVGTGNVEQYF,TGTGCCAGCAGCCGGGGGGTCGGGACAGGAAACGTCGAGCAGTACTTC
TRBV30,TRBJ2-5,NA,NA,14,CAWSGAALQETQYF,TGTGCCTGGAGTGGCGCGGCCCTCCAAGAGACCCAGTACTTC
TRBV6-1,TRBJ2-5,NA,NA,12,CASRGTQETQYF,TGTGCCAGCAGGGGGACCCAAGAGACCCAGTACTTC
TRBV7-9,TRBJ2-7,NA,few,14,CASGPTGNIYEQYF,TGTGCCAGCGGCCCCACAGGGAACATTTACGAGCAGTACTTC
TRBV11-2,TRBJ1-2,TRBD1,NA,13,CTSSRQGRDGYTF,TGTACCAGCAGCAGACAGGGGCGGGATGGCTACACCTTC
TRBV5-4,TRBJ2-6,NA,NA,16,CASSRRAGSGANVLTF,TGTGCCAGCAGCCGGCGGGCGGGGAGTGGGGCCAACGTCCTGACTTTC
TRBV7-9,TRBJ2-5,NA,NA,15,CASSNRDGYQETQYF,TGTGCCAGCAGCAACCGGGACGGCTACCAAGAGACCCAGTACTTC
TRBV15,TRBJ1-4,TRBD1,NA,13,CATSRGDSEKLFF,TGTGCCACCAGCAGGGGGGACAGTGAAAAACTGTTTTTT
TRBV5-1,TRBJ2-5,TRBD2,once,17,CASSRTLSGGYQETQYF,TGCGCCAGCAGCCGGACACTCAGCGGGGGGTATCAAGAGACCCAGTACTTC
TRBV5-1,TRBJ1-4,TRBD1,NA,15,CASSLQGQANEKLFF,TGCGCCAGCAGCTTGCAGGGACAGGCTAATGAAAAACTGTTTTTT
TRBV10-1,TRBJ1-1,TRBD1,NA,15,CASSLFRDRGTEAFF,TGCGCCAGCAGTCTTTTTCGGGACAGAGGCACTGAAGCTTTCTTT
TRBV28,TRBJ1-2,NA,large,15,CASSLVVRANYGYTF,TGTGCCAGCAGTTTAGTGGTCAGAGCTAACTATGGCTACACCTTC
TRBV7-6,TRBJ2-2,NA,NA,12,CASSMVAGELFF,TGTGCCAGCAGCATGGTAGCCGGGGAGCTGTTTTTT
TRBV6-6,TRBJ2-5,NA,NA,15,CASSSVTGQQETQYF,TGTGCCAGCAGCTCCGTTACGGGACAACAAGAGACCCAGTACTTC
TRBV5-1,TRBJ2-3,TRBD2,NA,16,CASSLERGGGTDTQYF,TGCGCCAGCAGCTTGGAGCGGGGGGGCGGCACAGATACGCAGTATTTT
TRBV9,TRBJ1-6,TRBD1,NA,15,CASSGAQGANSPLHF,TGTGCCAGCAGCGGAGCACAGGGGGCGAATTCACCCCTCCACTTT
TRBV18,TRBJ2-3,TRBD2,NA,16,CASSPNLAGSTDTQYF,TGTGCCAGCTCACCGAATCTAGCGGGGAGCACAGATACGCAGTATTTT
TRBV14,TRBJ1-1,NA,NA,15,CASSQGGTVGTEAFF,TGTGCCAGCAGCCAAGGAGGTACAGTTGGCACTGAAGCTTTCTTT
TRBV6-7,TRBJ1-5,TRBD1,once,16,CASSYRDRGRGQPQHF,TGTGCCAGCAGTTACAGGGACAGGGGCCGGGGGCAGCCCCAGCATTTT
TRBV4-1,TRBJ2-1,TRBD2,few,16,CASSPISGGRYNEQFF,TGCGCCAGCAGCCCTATTAGCGGGGGCCGGTACAATGAGCAGTTCTTC
TRBV19,TRBJ1-1,TRBD1,NA,16,CASSSSGTGVWTEAFF,TGTGCCAGTAGTTCCTCCGGGACAGGGGTTTGGACTGAAGCTTTCTTT
TRBV6-6,TRBJ2-1,TRBD1,NA,15,CASSFGLTGSDEQFF,TGTGCCAGCAGTTTCGGACTGACAGGGTCGGATGAGCAGTTCTTC
TRBV4-3,TRBJ2-2,TRBD2,NA,18,CASSQGAIAGGRDGELFF,TGCGCCAGCAGCCAAGGCGCGATAGCGGGGGGGCGGGACGGGGAGCTGTTTTTT
TRBV5-1,TRBJ1-1,NA,NA,16,CASSLAEEAVNTEAFF,TGCGCCAGCAGTTTGGCCGAGGAGGCGGTGAACACTGAAGCTTTCTTT
TRBV29-1,TRBJ2-1,NA,NA,11,CSVESYNEQFF,TGCAGCGTTGAGTCCTACAATGAGCAGTTCTTC
TRBV28,TRBJ1-3,NA,NA,13,CATCTNSGNTIYF,TGTGCCACGTGCACCAACTCTGGAAACACCATATATTTT
TRBV27,TRBJ2-5,TRBD2,NA,14,CASSPPGGGETQYF,TGTGCCAGCAGCCCCCCGGGGGGAGGAGAGACCCAGTACTTC
TRBV11-2,TRBJ1-1,NA,few,13,CASRGGQNTEAFF,TGTGCCAGCAGGGGGGGACAGAACACTGAAGCTTTCTTT
TRBV5-4,TRBJ1-2,NA,NA,11,CASSFRDGYTF,TGTGCCAGCAGCTTCAGGGATGGCTACACCTTC
TRBV9,TRBJ2-3,TRBD2,once,17,CASSVAAGRGGTDTQYF,TGTGCCAGCAGCGTAGCGGCGGGGCGGGGGGGCACAGATACGCAGTATTTT
TRBV2,TRBJ1-5,NA,NA,14,CASTVEQGNQPQHF,TGTGCCAGCACCGTTGAACAGGGAAATCAGCCCCAGCATTTT
TRBV6-5,TRBJ1-4,TRBD1,few,14,CASSPGTGNEKLFF,TGTGCCAGCAGTCCCGGGACAGGGAATGAAAAACTGTTTTTT
TRBV11-2,TRBJ2-5,NA,few,13,CASSLAIGETQYF,TGTGCCAGCAGCTTAGCGATCGGAGAGACCCAGTACTTC
TRBV5-1,TRBJ2-3,TRBD2,NA,16,CASSLLAGGPEDTQYF,TGCGCCAGCAGCCTACTAGCGGGGGGGCCGGAAGATACGCAGTATTTT
TRBV7-9,TRBJ1-1,TRBD1,large,17,CASSSFTGTEFLDEAFF,TGTGCCAGCAGCTCTTTCACCGGGACAGAATTTTTGGATGAAGCTTTCTTT
TRBV7-2,TRBJ1-2,NA,NA,15,CASSLAPGTFYGYTF,TGTGCCAGCAGCTTAGCGCCCGGGACCTTCTATGGCTACACCTTC